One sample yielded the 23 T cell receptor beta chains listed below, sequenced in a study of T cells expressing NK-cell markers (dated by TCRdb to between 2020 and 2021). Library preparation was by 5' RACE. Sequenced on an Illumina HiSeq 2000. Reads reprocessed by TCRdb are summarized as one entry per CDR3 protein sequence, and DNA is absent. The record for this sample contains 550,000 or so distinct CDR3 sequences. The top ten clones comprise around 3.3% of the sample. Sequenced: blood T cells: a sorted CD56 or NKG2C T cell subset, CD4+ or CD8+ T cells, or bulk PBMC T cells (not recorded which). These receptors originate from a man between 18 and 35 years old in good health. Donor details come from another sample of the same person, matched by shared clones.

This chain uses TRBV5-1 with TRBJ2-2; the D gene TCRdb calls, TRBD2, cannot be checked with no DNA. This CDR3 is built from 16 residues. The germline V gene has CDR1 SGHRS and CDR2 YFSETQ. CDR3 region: CASSSGLAGGTGELFF.

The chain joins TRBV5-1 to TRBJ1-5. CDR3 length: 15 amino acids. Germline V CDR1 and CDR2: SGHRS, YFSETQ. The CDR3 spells CASKFRTGSNQPQHF. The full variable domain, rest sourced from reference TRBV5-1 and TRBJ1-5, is KAGVTQTPRYLIKTRGQQVTLSCSPISGHRSVSWYQQTPGQGLQFLFEYFSETQRNKGNFPGRFSGRQFSNSRSEMNVSTLELGDSALYLCASKFRTGSNQPQHFGDGTRLSIL.

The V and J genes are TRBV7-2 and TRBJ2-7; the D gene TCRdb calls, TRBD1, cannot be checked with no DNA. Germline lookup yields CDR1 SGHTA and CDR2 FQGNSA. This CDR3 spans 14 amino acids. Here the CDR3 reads CASSLGGWGPEQYF.

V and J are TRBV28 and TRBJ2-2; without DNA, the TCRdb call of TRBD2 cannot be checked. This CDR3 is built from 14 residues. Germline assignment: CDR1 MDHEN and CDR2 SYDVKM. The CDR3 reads CASSYGTYTGELFF.

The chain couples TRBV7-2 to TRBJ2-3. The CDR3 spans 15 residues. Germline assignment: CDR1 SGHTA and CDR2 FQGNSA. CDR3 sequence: CASSLNGLKTDTQYF.

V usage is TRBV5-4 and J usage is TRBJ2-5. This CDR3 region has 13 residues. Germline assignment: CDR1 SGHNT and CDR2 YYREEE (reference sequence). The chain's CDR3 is CASSVGHQETQYF.

CDR3 residues: CASSLRLDPDTQYF. The V and J genes are TRBV7-8 and TRBJ2-3. Germline CDR1 SGHVS, CDR2 FQNEAQ. This CDR3 is 14 amino acids long. The full variable domain, completed using reference TRBV7-8 and TRBJ2-3, is GAGVSQSPRYKVAKRGQDVALRCDPISGHVSLFWYQQALGQGPEFLTYFQNEAQLDKSGLPSDRFFAERPEGSVSTLKIQRTQQEDSAVYLCASSLRLDPDTQYFGPGTRLTVL.

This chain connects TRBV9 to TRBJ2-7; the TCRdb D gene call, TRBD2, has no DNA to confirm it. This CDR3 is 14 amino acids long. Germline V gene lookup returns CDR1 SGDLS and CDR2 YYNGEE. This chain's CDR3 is CASSPTAVEEEQYF.

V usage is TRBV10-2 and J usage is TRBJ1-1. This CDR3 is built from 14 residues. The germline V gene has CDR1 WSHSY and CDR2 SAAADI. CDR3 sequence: CASSESDRSTEAFF.

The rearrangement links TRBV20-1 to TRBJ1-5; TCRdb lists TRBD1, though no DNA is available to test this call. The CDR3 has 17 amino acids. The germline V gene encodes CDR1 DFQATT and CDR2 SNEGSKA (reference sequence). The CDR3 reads CSARPRGQGYYNQPQHF.

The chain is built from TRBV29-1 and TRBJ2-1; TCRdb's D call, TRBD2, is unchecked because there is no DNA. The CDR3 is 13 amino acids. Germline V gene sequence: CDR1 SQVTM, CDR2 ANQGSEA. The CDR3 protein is CSLADGSPNEQFF.

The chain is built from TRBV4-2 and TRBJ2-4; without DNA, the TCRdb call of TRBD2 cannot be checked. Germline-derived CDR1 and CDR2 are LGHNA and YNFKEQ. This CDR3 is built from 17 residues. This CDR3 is CASSPQGLAGDGNIQYF.

CDR3 in amino acids: CAISEPWAAGLSYNEQFF. This chain connects TRBV10-3 to TRBJ2-1; the D call of TRBD2 rests on TCRdb alone, since no DNA is present to check it. This CDR3 has 18 amino acids. Germline assignment: CDR1 ENHRY and CDR2 SYGVKD.

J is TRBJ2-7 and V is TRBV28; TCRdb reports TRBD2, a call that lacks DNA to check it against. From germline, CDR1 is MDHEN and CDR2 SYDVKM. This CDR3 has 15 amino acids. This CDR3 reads CASSLPGLANYEQYF.

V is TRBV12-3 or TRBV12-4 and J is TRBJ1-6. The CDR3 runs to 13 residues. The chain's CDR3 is CASSLARVSPLHF.

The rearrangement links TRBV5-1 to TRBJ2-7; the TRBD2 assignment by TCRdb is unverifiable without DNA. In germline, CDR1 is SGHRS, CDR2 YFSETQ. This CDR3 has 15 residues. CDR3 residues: CASSLDLRREGEQYF.

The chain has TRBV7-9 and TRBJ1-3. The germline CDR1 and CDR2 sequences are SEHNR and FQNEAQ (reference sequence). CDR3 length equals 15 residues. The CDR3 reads CASSPDSSSGNTIYF. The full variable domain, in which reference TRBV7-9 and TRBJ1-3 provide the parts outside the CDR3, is DTGVSQNPRHKITKRGQNVTFRCDPISEHNRLYWYRQTLGQGPEFLTYFQNEAQLEKSRLLSDRFSAERPKGSFSTLEIQRTEQGDSAMYLCASSPDSSSGNTIYFGEGSWLTVV.

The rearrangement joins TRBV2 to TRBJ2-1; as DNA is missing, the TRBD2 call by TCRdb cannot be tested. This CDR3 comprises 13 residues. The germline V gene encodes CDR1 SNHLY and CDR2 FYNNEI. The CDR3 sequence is CASSESPPARQFF.

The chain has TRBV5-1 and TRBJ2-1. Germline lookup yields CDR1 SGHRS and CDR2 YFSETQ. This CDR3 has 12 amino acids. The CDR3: CASSLTSDEQFF.

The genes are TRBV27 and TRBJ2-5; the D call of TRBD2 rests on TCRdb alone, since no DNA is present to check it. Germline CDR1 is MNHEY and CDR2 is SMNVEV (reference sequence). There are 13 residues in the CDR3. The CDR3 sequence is CASSEAGKETQYF.

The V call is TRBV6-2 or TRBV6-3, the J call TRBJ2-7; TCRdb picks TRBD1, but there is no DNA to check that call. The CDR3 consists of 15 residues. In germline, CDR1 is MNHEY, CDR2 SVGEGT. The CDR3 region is CASRRTADSYYEQYF.

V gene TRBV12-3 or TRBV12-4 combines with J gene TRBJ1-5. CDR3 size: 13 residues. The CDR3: CASSGVLYQPQHF.

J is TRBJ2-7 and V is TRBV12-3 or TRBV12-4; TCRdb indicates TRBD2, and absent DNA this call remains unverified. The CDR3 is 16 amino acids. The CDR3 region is CASSSPTSIPPFEQYF.